A single TCR beta chain is shown here with its context. This sample was taken from a study of blood T cell repertoires in COVID-19. CDR1 SNHLY and CDR2 FYNNEI come from the germline V gene. This CDR3 has 15 residues. V was clipped by 4 bases and J by 3 bases, with 12 bases between them. Here immunoSEQ multiplex PCR was the method, and the copy in TCRdb shows in-frame clones only, minus some. The sample records fewer than 250,000 clones, less than 85% being singletons. The receptor was isolated from a woman in her forties or fifties with acute or convalescent COVID-19. Sequencing was done on a sample of peripheral blood. This chain joins TRBV2 and TRBJ2-2; maybe TRBD1 (5 bases). CDR3 nucleotides: TGTGCCAGCAGTGCCCGGTCAGGGCACACCGGGGAGCTGTTTTTT. This translates into CASSARSGHTGELFF.